The present entry profiles one T cell receptor beta chain with its context. What it binds is not known. Unexposed donor CD4+ T cells date from about 2011-2018, before the COVID-19 pandemic. The cells were cultured for approximately 10 days before CD4+ T cells were isolated. This specimen belongs to a study of CD4 T cells in relation to SARS-CoV-2 and coronaviruses. Regarding the study as a whole: Crossreactive clones expanded significantly less to SARS-CoV-2 than monoreactive clones. This crossreactivity analysis covered spike protein alone, no other viral proteins.

Generated by immunoSEQ multiplex PCR, the TCRdb table keeps only in-frame clones and is missing some. The sample carries tens of thousands of clones, around 67% recorded once. CDR1 is MNHEY and CDR2 is SVGAGI in the germline V gene. Deletions cut 0 bases from V and 0 bases from J, with 6 bases between. The CDR3 covers 14 residues. The rearrangement uses TRBV6-5 and TRBJ2-7; possibly TRBD1 for D (6 bases). The specimen sequenced was CD4+ T cells from PBMCs, cultured in vitro. The TCR was taken from a human donor in good health. The CDR3 spells CASSYSDSSYEQYF. CDR3 sequence (DNA): TGTGCCAGCAGTTACTCGGACAGCTCCTACGAGCAGTACTTC.